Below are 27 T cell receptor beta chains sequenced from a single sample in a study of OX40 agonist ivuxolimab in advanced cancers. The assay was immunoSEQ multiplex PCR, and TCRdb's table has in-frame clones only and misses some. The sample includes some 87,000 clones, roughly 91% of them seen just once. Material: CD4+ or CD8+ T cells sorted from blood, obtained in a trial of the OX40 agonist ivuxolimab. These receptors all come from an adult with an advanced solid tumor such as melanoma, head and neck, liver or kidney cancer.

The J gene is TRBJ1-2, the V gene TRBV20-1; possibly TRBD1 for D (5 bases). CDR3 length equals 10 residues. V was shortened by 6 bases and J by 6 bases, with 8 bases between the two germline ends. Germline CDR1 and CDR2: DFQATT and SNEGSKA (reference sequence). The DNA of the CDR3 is TGCAGTGCGGGGGTCGATGGCTACACCTTC. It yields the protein CSAGVDGYTF.

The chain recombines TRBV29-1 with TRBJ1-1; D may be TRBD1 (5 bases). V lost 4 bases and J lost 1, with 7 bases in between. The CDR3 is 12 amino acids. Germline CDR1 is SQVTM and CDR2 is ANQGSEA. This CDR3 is CSVGGGNTEAFF. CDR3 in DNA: TGCAGCGTTGGGGGCGGGAACACTGAAGCTTTCTTT.

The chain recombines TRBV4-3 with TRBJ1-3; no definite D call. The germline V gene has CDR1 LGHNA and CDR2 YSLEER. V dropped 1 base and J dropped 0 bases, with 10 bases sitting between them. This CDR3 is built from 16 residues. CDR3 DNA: TGCGCCAGCAGCCAAGGGCCCCCCGTCTCTGGAAACACCATATATTTT. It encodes CASSQGPPVSGNTIYF.

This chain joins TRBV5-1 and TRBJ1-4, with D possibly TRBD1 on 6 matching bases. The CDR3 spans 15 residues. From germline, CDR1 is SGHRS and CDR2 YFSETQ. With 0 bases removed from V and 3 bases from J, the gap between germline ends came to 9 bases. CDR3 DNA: TGCGCCAGCAGCTTGGGGACAGCTTCTAATGAAAAACTGTTTTTT. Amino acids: CASSLGTASNEKLFF. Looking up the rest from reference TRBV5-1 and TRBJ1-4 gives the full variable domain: KAGVTQTPRYLIKTRGQQVTLSCSPISGHRSVSWYQQTPGQGLQFLFEYFSETQRNKGNFPGRFSGRQFSNSRSEMNVSTLELGDSALYLCASSLGTASNEKLFFGSGTQLSVL.

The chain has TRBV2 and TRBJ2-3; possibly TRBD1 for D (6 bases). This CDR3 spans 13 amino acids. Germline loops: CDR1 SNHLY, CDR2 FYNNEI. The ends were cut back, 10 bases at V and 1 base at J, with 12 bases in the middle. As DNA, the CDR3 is TGTGCCACCTCACAGGGCCGCACAGATACGCAGTATTTT. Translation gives CATSQGRTDTQYF.

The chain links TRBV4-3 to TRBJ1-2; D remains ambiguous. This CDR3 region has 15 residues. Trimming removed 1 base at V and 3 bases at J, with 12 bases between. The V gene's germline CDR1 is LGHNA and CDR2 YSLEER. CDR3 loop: CASSQVGWADYGYTF. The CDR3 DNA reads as TGCGCCAGCAGCCAAGTAGGATGGGCGGACTATGGCTACACCTTC.

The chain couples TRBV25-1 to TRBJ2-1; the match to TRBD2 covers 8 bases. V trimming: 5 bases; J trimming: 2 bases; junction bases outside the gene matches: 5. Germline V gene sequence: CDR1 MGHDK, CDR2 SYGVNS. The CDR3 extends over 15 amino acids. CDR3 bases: TGTGCCAGCAGTCCCCTAGCGGGCACCTACAATGAGCAGTTCTTC. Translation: CASSPLAGTYNEQFF.

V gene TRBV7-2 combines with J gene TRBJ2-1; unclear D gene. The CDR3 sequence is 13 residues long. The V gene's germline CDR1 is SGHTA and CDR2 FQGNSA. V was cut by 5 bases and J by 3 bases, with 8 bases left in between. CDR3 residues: CASSATDYNEQFF. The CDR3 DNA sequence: TGTGCCAGCAGCGCAACAGACTACAATGAGCAGTTCTTC.

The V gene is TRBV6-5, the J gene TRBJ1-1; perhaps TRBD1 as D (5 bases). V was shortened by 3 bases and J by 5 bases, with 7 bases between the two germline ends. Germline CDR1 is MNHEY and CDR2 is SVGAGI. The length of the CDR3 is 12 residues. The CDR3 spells CASSYTGTEAFF. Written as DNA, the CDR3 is TGTGCCAGCAGTTATACAGGAACTGAAGCTTTCTTT.

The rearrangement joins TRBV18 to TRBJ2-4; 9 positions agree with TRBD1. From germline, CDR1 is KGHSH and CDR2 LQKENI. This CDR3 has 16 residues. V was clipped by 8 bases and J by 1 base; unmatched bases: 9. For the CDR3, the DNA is TGTGCCAGCACGGGACAGGGAAGGCCGGCCAAAAACATTCAGTACTTC. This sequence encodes CASTGQGRPAKNIQYF.

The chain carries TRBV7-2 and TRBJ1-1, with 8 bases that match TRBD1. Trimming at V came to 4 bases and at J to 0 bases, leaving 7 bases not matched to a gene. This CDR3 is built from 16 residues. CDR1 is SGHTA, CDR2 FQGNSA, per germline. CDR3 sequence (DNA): TGTGCCAGCAGCTACCACAGGGGGATACTGAACACTGAAGCTTTCTTT. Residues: CASSYHRGILNTEAFF.

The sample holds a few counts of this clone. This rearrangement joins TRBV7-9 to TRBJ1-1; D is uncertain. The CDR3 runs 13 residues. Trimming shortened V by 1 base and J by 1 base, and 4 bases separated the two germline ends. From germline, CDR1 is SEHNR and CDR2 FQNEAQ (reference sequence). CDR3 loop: CASSLGQNTEAFF. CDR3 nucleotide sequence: TGTGCCAGCAGCTTAGGACAGAACACTGAAGCTTTCTTT.

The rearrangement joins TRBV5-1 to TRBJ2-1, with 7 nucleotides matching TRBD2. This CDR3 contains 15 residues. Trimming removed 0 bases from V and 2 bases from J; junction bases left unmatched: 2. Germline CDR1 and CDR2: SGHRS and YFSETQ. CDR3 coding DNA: TGCGCCAGCAGCTTGGCTAGCGGCCCCTACAATGAGCAGTTCTTC. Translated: CASSLASGPYNEQFF. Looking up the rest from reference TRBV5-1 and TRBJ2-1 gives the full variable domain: KAGVTQTPRYLIKTRGQQVTLSCSPISGHRSVSWYQQTPGQGLQFLFEYFSETQRNKGNFPGRFSGRQFSNSRSEMNVSTLELGDSALYLCASSLASGPYNEQFFGPGTRLTVL.

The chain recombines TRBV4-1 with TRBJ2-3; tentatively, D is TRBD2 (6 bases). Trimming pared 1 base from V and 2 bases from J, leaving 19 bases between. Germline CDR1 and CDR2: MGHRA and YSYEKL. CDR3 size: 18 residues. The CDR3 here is CASSQGREFFGATDTQYF. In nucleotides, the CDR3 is TGCGCCAGCAGCCAAGGACGGGAGTTCTTCGGGGCCACAGATACGCAGTATTTT.

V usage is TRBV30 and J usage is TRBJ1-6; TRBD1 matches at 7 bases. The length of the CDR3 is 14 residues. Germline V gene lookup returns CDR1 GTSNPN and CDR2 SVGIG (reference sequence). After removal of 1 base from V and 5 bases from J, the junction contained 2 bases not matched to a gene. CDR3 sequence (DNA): TGTGCCTGGAGTGGAGGACAGGATAATTCACCCCTCCACTTT. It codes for CAWSGGQDNSPLHF.

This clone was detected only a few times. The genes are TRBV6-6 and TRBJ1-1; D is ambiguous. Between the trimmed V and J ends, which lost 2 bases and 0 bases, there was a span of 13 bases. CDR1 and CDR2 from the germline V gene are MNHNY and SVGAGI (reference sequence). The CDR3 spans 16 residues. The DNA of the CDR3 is TGTGCCAGCAGTTACGGCCCGGGGAGCTTGAACACTGAAGCTTTCTTT. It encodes CASSYGPGSLNTEAFF.

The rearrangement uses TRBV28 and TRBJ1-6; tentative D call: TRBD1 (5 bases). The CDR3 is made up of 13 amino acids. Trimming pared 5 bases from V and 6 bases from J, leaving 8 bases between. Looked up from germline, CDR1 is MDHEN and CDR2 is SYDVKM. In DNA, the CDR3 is TGTGCCAGCAGTGGGGACCTTAATTCACCCCTCCACTTT. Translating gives CASSGDLNSPLHF.

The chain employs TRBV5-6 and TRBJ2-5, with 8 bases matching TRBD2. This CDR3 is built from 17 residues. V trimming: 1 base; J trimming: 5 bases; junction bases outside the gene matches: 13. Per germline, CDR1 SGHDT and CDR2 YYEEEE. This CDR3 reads CASSLMSGGPRGETQYF. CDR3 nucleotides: TGTGCCAGCAGCTTGATGTCGGGAGGGCCTCGGGGGGAGACCCAGTACTTC.

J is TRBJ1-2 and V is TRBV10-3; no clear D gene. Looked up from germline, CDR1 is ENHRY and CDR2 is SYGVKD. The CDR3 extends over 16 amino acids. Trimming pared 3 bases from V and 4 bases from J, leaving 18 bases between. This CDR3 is CAISDPGGLRGYGYTF. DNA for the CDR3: TGTGCCATCAGTGATCCGGGTGGTCTGCGCGGCTATGGCTACACCTTC.

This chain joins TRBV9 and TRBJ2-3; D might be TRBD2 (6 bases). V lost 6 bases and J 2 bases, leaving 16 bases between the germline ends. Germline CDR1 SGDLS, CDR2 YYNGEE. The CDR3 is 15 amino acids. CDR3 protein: CASKNSGFSTDTQYF. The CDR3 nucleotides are TGTGCCAGCAAGAATAGCGGATTTTCCACAGATACGCAGTATTTT.

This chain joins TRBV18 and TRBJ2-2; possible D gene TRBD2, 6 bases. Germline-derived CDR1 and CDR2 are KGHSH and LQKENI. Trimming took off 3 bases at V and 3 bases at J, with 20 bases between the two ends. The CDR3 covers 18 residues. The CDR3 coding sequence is TGTGCCAGCTCACCCCAGTTTTCATACTGGGGGGACACCGGGGAGCTGTTTTTT. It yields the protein CASSPQFSYWGDTGELFF.

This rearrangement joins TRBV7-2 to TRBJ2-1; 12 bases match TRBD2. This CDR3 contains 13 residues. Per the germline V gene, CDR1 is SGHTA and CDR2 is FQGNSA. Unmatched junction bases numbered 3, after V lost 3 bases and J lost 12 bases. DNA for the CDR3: TGTGCCAGCAGCTTCGGACTAGCGGGAAGGCAGTTCTTC. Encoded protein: CASSFGLAGRQFF.

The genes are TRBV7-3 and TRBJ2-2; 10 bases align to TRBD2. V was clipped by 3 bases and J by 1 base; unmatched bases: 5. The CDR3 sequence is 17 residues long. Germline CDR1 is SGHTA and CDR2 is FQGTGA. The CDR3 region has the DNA TGTGCCAGCAGCTTGAAAACTAGCGGGGTGAACACCGGGGAGCTGTTTTTT. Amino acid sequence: CASSLKTSGVNTGELFF.

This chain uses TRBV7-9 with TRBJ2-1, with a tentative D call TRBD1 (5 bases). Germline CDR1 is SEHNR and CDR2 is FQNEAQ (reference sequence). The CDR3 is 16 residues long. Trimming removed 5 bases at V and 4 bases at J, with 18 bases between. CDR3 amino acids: CASSTPPGHYYNEQFF. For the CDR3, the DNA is TGTGCCAGCAGCACCCCCCCCGGACACTATTACAATGAGCAGTTCTTC.

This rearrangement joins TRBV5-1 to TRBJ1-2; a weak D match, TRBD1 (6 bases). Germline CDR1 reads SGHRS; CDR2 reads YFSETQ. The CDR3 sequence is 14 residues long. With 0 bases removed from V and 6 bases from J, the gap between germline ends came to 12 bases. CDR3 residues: CASSLVRTADGYTF. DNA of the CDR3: TGCGCCAGCAGCTTGGTTCGGACAGCGGATGGCTACACCTTC.

For the CDR3, the DNA is TGCGCCAGCAGCTCAGGGACACGGGCGATCACAGATACGCAGTATTTT. Its protein product is CASSSGTRAITDTQYF. This chain connects TRBV5-1 to TRBJ2-3; TRBD1 is a possible D gene (6 bases). CDR1 is SGHRS, CDR2 YFSETQ, per germline. Trimming removed 3 bases at V and 2 bases at J, with 16 bases between. CDR3 size: 16 residues.

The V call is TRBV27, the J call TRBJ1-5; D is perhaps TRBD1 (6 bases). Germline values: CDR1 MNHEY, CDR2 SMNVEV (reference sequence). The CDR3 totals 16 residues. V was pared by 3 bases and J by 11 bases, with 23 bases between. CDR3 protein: CASSFNAGAYRGAQHF. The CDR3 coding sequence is TGTGCCAGCAGTTTTAATGCGGGGGCCTACCGCGGGGCCCAGCATTTT.